The 19 T cell receptor beta chains in this list originate from one sample, sequenced in a study of human T cells and chemical hapten exposure. Time point noted: patch test 2, 6 weeks after DPC sensitization. Indicated treatment: therapeutic diphenylcyclopropenone sensitization with weekly scalp DPC. TCRdb re-analysed the RACE reads in MiXCR, keeping a single row per CDR3 protein. Among approximately 350,000 distinct CDR3 sequences, 6% to 7% were seen once, and the ten largest hold about 5.4%. This specimen was whole blood, taken in connection with sensitization to the hapten diphenylcyclopropenone (DPC). These TCRs come from a woman aged 18-35 years with alopecia areata. Some clones in this sample may be carry-over from other donors' samples.

The V gene is TRBV12-3 or TRBV12-4, the J gene TRBJ1-3; D gene uncertain. The V end lost 7 bases, the J end lost 1 base, and 17 bases lay between the germline ends. CDR3 size: 16 residues. The CDR3 reads CASKEGINLSGNTIYF. Written as DNA, the CDR3 is TGTGCCAGCAAAGAGGGAATAAACCTTTCTGGAAACACCATATATTTT.

V is TRBV5-6 and J is TRBJ1-1, with D uncertain. The CDR3 has 12 residues. CDR1 and CDR2 (germline): SGHDT, YYEEEE. Trimming took off 0 bases at V and 8 bases at J, with 8 bases between the two ends. The CDR3 DNA sequence: TGTGCCAGCAGCTTGGGACTGGGGGAAGCTTTCTTT. Encoded protein: CASSLGLGEAFF.

This clonotype has just a few counts. The chain combines TRBV15 with TRBJ1-1, with D maybe TRBD1 (6 bases). The germline V gene has CDR1 LNHNV and CDR2 YYDKDF (reference sequence). The germline V and J ends were trimmed by 0 bases and 1 base, with 12 bases remaining between them. The CDR3 runs 16 residues. The DNA of the CDR3 is TGTGCCACCAGCAGAGATTATCAGGGGACGAACACTGAAGCTTTCTTT. Its translation: CATSRDYQGTNTEAFF.

This chain joins TRBV6-5 and TRBJ2-7, with TRBD2 matching over 13 bases. Germline trimming cut 0 bases from V and 3 bases from J; bases unmatched to any gene: 8. In germline, CDR1 is MNHEY, CDR2 SVGAGI. The CDR3 has 18 residues. Here the CDR3 DNA reads TGTGCCAGCAGTTACTCCCGGGGACTAGCGGGATTACTCTACGAGCAGTACTTC. Amino acid sequence: CASSYSRGLAGLLYEQYF.

This clonotype was recorded at least ten times. The V call is TRBV20-1, the J call TRBJ1-6; no definite D call. Germline values: CDR1 DFQATT, CDR2 SNEGSKA (reference sequence). The V and J ends lost 5 bases and 5 bases respectively, with 10 bases between them. This CDR3 has 13 residues. CDR3 sequence reads: CSAGFRNNSPLHF. CDR3 in DNA: TGCAGTGCTGGCTTCAGAAATAATTCACCCCTCCACTTT.

The V and J genes are TRBV24-1 and TRBJ2-3; D could derive from TRBD1 or TRBD2 (6 bases each). V dropped 7 bases and J dropped 0 bases, with 19 bases sitting between them. This CDR3 spans 17 amino acids. Germline-derived CDR1 and CDR2 are KGHDR and SFDVKD. The CDR3 sequence: CATSPLAGTSSTDTQYF. The CDR3 DNA sequence: TGTGCCACCAGCCCCTTGGCGGGGACATCTAGCACAGATACGCAGTATTTT.

There are a few counts of this clonotype. The chain joins TRBV7-9 to TRBJ1-2, with D unresolved. The CDR3 runs 16 residues. The germline V gene has CDR1 SEHNR and CDR2 FQNEAQ (reference sequence). Trimming took 4 bases from V and 4 from J, leaving 19 bases between them. The CDR3 protein is CASSSSGSLLRYGYTF. Here the CDR3 DNA reads TGTGCCAGCAGCTCGTCCGGGAGCCTCTTGCGCTATGGCTACACCTTC.

There are a few counts of this clonotype. The genes are TRBV7-2 and TRBJ2-1; 12 nucleotides line up with TRBD1. Germline CDR1 reads SGHTA; CDR2 reads FQGNSA. V lost 5 bases to trimming and J lost 6 bases; unmatched junction nucleotides: 8. There are 16 residues in the CDR3. The CDR3 reads CASSLQGQGAVNEQFF. Written as DNA, the CDR3 is TGTGCCAGCAGCCTACAGGGACAGGGGGCAGTCAATGAGCAGTTCTTC.

This clonotype occurred a few times. The J gene is TRBJ2-5, the V gene TRBV10-3, with D possibly TRBD2 on 6 matching bases. Trimming took 8 bases from V and 3 from J, leaving 13 bases between them. CDR3 size: 13 residues. Germline CDR1 ENHRY, CDR2 SYGVKD. This CDR3 is CAIGPGLEETQYF. The CDR3 DNA sequence: TGTGCCATCGGCCCGGGACTTGAAGAGACCCAGTACTTC.

This clonotype was detected ten times or more. In DNA, the CDR3 is TGTGCCAGCAGCTTGGGGGACAGGGGGCCTAACTATGGCTACACCTTC. This translates into CASSLGDRGPNYGYTF. The chain employs TRBV7-3 and TRBJ1-2; 12 positions agree with TRBD1. Germline V gene lookup returns CDR1 SGHTA and CDR2 FQGTGA. Losses at the gene ends were 3 bases for V and 0 bases for J; bases not matched to a gene: 2. The CDR3 is 16 residues long.

This chain links TRBV11-2 with TRBJ2-7, with 12 bases identical to TRBD2. Germline assignment: CDR1 SGHAT and CDR2 FQNNGV. The J segment lost 2 bases and the V segment lost 3 bases, leaving 2 bases of the junction unmatched. CDR3 size: 15 residues. CDR3 nucleotide sequence: TGTGCCAGCAGCTTTGGACTAGCGGGGACCTACGAGCAGTACTTC. Translation: CASSFGLAGTYEQYF.

The chain carries TRBV20-1 and TRBJ2-3, with 10 positions matching TRBD2. CDR3 length: 15 residues. The junction had 4 bases not matched to a gene; V was cut back by 3 bases and J by 1 base. Germline CDR1 reads DFQATT; CDR2 reads SNEGSKA (reference sequence). The chain's CDR3 is CSARTGTSGTDTQYF. CDR3 DNA sequence: TGCAGTGCTAGGACCGGGACTAGCGGCACAGATACGCAGTATTTT.

This clonotype was seen many times. The chain joins TRBV12-3 or TRBV12-4 to TRBJ1-5; 12 nucleotides agree with TRBD1. After removal of 8 bases from V and 6 bases from J, the junction contained 5 bases not matched to a gene. The CDR3 totals 14 residues. CDR3 residues: CASGGGQGAQPQHF. CDR3 bases: TGTGCCAGCGGAGGGGGACAGGGGGCTCAGCCCCAGCATTTT.

The chain links TRBV7-9 to TRBJ2-5, with D possibly being TRBD2 (6 bases). The V gene lost 7 bases and the J gene lost 3 bases, with 15 bases spanning the gap. CDR1 and CDR2 from the germline V gene are SEHNR and FQNEAQ (reference sequence). The CDR3 consists of 14 residues. In nucleotides, the CDR3 is TGTGCCAGCACCCCCGGGGGTCGGAAAGAGACCCAGTACTTC. Protein product: CASTPGGRKETQYF.

This chain joins TRBV6-6 and TRBJ2-3; TRBD2 matches 10 bases. The CDR3 extends over 17 amino acids. Germline CDR1 is MNHNY and CDR2 is SVGAGI (reference sequence). Trimming took 2 bases from V and 2 from J; bases not matched to a gene: 7. The CDR3 protein is CASSYPSGGPYTDTQYF. The CDR3 DNA sequence: TGTGCCAGCAGTTACCCTAGCGGGGGACCATACACAGATACGCAGTATTTT.

A few counts support this clonotype. The chain is built from TRBV21-1 and TRBJ2-7; the table calls TRBD1, which could not be checked here. TRBV21-1 is noted as a pseudogene. This CDR3 spans 14 amino acids. The CDR3 region is CASSRDRRPNEQYF. CDR3 nucleotide sequence: TGTGCCAGCAGTCGGGACAGAAGACCTAACGAGCAGTACTTC.

The rearrangement links TRBV20-1 to TRBJ2-7, with D tentatively TRBD2 (5 bases). The CDR3 runs to 14 residues. V gave up 6 bases and J gave up 0 bases, with 15 bases separating them. In germline, CDR1 is DFQATT, CDR2 SNEGSKA (reference sequence). For the CDR3, the DNA is TGCAGTGCCATATATGGACTCCTCTCCTACGAGCAGTACTTC. This gives the protein CSAIYGLLSYEQYF.

This clonotype was seen at least ten times. The gene calls are TRBV28 and TRBJ1-1; TRBD1 matches 7 bases. Germline V lookup: CDR1 MDHEN, CDR2 SYDVKM. The V and J ends lost 5 bases and 9 bases, in that order; junction bases with no gene match: 6. This CDR3 comprises 12 residues. CDR3 sequence (DNA): TGTGCCAGCAGTGTGACAGGGTTTAAAGCTTTCTTT. It is translated as CASSVTGFKAFF.

In its sample, this clonotype was seen a few times. The CDR3 protein is CASARTTGGNEQYF. DNA for the CDR3: TGTGCCAGCGCAAGGACCACAGGGGGCAACGAGCAGTACTTC. V is TRBV6-5 and J is TRBJ2-7; 9 bases are shared with TRBD1. This CDR3 is 14 amino acids long. J was trimmed by 5 bases and V by 8 bases; bases with no gene match: 10. Germline V CDR1 and CDR2: MNHEY, SVGAGI.